This TCR beta chain originates from a study of CD8+ T cells in alopecia areata. The J segment lost 2 bases and the V segment lost 1 base, leaving 8 bases of the junction unmatched. Germline CDR1 SGDLS, CDR2 YYNGEE. The CDR3 runs to 18 residues. Treatment reported: oral pan-JAK inhibitor, 5-10 mg twice daily. RNA extraction was followed by reverse transcription into cDNA, which acted as the sequencing template. Measured with immunoSEQ multiplex PCR; TCRdb has only the in-frame clones, and not every one. The table records around 100,000 clones, roughly three fifths of them present only once. The specimen comprised CD8+ T cells sorted from blood, sampled at week 24, from a patient treated with tofacitinib. This receptor was taken from a human donor with alopecia areata. The chain is built from TRBV9 and TRBJ2-6, with TRBD1 identical over 8 bases. CDR3 residues: CASSVSDRGLPGANVLTF. CDR3 in DNA: TGTGCCAGCAGCGTAAGTGACAGGGGCTTACCTGGGGCCAACGTCCTGACTTTC.